This paragraph reports one T cell receptor beta chain. Authors' processing steps: Reference gene primer amplification gave nucleated cell count estimates. Sequencing was performed with immunoSEQ multiplex PCR; in TCRdb, only in-frame clones are kept and a portion is missing. V, J and clone size derive from that table, while D and trimming were established from the DNA sequence. This sample has 60,000 to 70,000 clones, with 65% to 85% found just once. This specimen comes from a study of blood T cell repertoires in COVID-19. Study in general: Whether acute or convalescent, the COVID-19 samples came from the United States, Italy and Spain.

The CDR3 totals 13 residues. Germline CDR1 and CDR2: WSHSY and SAAADI. V was pared by 5 bases and J by 4 bases, with 3 bases of the junction left unmatched. The genes are TRBV10-2 and TRBJ1-2; 8 bases match TRBD1. Sequenced input: peripheral blood. The receptor's source is a woman between 55 and 75 years old with acute or convalescent COVID-19. This CDR3 reads CASSQGAGYGYTF. Here the CDR3 DNA reads TGCGCCAGCAGTCAGGGGGCGGGCTATGGCTACACCTTC.